The T cell receptor beta chain under discussion was sequenced for a study of T-cell memory formation after mild COVID-19. Background on the study: TCR clusters were mostly confined to one donor each. Study observations and caveats: The study found contracting CD4+ clones mainly in CM and EM and contracting CD8+ clones in EMRA. Second-wave clones with a day 37 peak had unconfirmed SARS-CoV-2 specificity.

The CDR3 consists of 13 residues. Trimming left V 1 base short and J 13 bases short, with 14 bases between. CDR1 and CDR2 (germline): LGHDT, YNNKEL (reference sequence). This clonotype occurred a few times. Its antigen remains unidentified. TCRdb redid the calling of the 5' RACE reads with MiXCR, one entry per CDR3 protein. The table lists 160,000 or so distinct CDR3 sequences, roughly 31% of them singletons, with around 11% in the top ten. The sample taken for sequencing was PBMCs or a T cell subset sorted from them (not recorded which). This sequence joins TRBV3-1 and TRBJ2-1; D perhaps matches TRBD1 (6 bases). This TCR was recovered from an adult woman who had mild COVID-19 (a few samples of this study predate the infection). Cell type and time point are not known. CDR3 sequence: CASSQARTVPQFF. CDR3 sequence (DNA): TGTGCCAGCAGCCAAGCCCGGACAGTACCCCAGTTCTTC.